These 7 T cell receptor beta chains were all obtained from the same sample, sequenced in a study of blood T cell repertoires in COVID-19. Assay used: immunoSEQ multiplex PCR; TCRdb lists only in-frame clones, some missing. Here the sample spans nearly 200,000 clones, over 80% being singletons. The sequenced sample consisted of peripheral blood. The origin of the receptors is a man between 60 and 75 years old with COVID-19, enrolled during active disease.

The chain couples TRBV6-6 to TRBJ1-5; the match to TRBD1 covers 10 bases. The CDR3 runs 17 residues. With V trimmed by 5 bases and J by 0 bases, 7 bases remained unmatched. Germline V lookup: CDR1 MNHNY, CDR2 SVGAGI (reference sequence). Here the CDR3 DNA reads TGTGCCAGCAGTCCAGACAGGGGGCATGTTAGCAATCAGCCCCAGCATTTT. It encodes CASSPDRGHVSNQPQHF.

The chain has TRBV10-3 and TRBJ2-1; TRBD2 matches 8 bases. J lost 6 bases, V lost 4 bases, and 20 bases had no gene match. The CDR3 is made up of 19 amino acids. Germline V lookup: CDR1 ENHRY, CDR2 SYGVKD. This CDR3 is CAISALRSGRSMKGNEQFF. CDR3 DNA sequence: TGTGCCATCAGTGCTTTGCGGAGCGGGAGAAGTATGAAAGGCAATGAGCAGTTCTTC.

In its sample, this clone was seen a few times. The chain has TRBV6-6 and TRBJ2-7; D might be TRBD2 (5 bases). Per the germline V gene, CDR1 is MNHNY and CDR2 is SVGAGI (reference sequence). The CDR3 has 14 amino acids. Trimming removed 0 bases from V and 4 bases from J, with 10 bases in between. The CDR3 coding sequence is TGTGCCAGCAGTTACTCGTCTGGGGAGTACGAGCAGTACTTC. It translates to CASSYSSGEYEQYF.

In this sample, this clone turned up once. The chain uses TRBV7-9 and TRBJ2-1; possible D gene TRBD2, 5 bases. The CDR3 is made up of 17 amino acids. Trimming cost V 5 bases and J 1 base, with 18 bases left between them. Germline lookup yields CDR1 SEHNR and CDR2 FQNEAQ (reference sequence). The CDR3 reads CASSLPQGLSSYNEQFF. The CDR3 DNA is TGTGCCAGCAGCCTCCCTCAAGGACTCTCATCCTACAATGAGCAGTTCTTC.

This clone has just a few counts. This sequence joins TRBV4-1 and TRBJ1-3, with a tentative D call TRBD1 (6 bases). Germline-derived CDR1 and CDR2 are MGHRA and YSYEKL. The CDR3 loop spans 15 amino acids. With 2 bases removed from V and 4 bases from J, the gap between germline ends came to 12 bases. DNA for the CDR3: TGCGCCAGCAGCCAATCCCGCGGGGGCGGAAACACCATATATTTT. This codes for CASSQSRGGGNTIYF.

V is TRBV6-1 and J is TRBJ1-2; D uncertain. There are 11 residues in the CDR3. Trimming removed 5 bases from V and 3 bases from J, with 4 bases in between. The germline CDR1 and CDR2 sequences are MNHNS and SASEGT. The CDR3 DNA reads as TGTGCCAGCAGTTCAGACTATGGCTACACCTTC. Amino acids: CASSSDYGYTF.

The chain couples TRBV13 to TRBJ1-1; 7 bases agree with TRBD1. The ends lost 5 bases at V and 3 bases at J; junction bases unmatched: 3. CDR1 and CDR2 from the germline V gene are PRHDT and FYEKMQ (reference sequence). The CDR3 is made up of 13 amino acids. As DNA, the CDR3 is TGTGCCAGCAGCCCCGACAGGGACACTGAAGCTTTCTTT. This gives the protein CASSPDRDTEAFF.